This T cell receptor beta chain was sequenced in a study of beta chain features in type 1 diabetes. Study results and caveats: The naive, central memory and Treg TCRB repertoires showed an apparent similarity that was greater among patients than among healthy donors.

Points on this clone: Its antigen remains unidentified.

This CDR3 contains 15 residues. The V and J ends lost 0 bases and 6 bases respectively, with 13 bases between them. Looked up from germline, CDR1 is SGDLS and CDR2 is YYNGEE. One heparinised blood draw, averaging roughly 110 mL, came from each donor. Cells sorted by CD45RO/CCR7/CD25/CD127/CD95/CD27 comprised CD4+ naive, central memory, regulatory and stem cell-like memory cells. Sequenced material consisted of expressed TCRB transcripts (all of the isolated RNA was reverse transcribed). Clones were read by immunoSEQ multiplex PCR, and TCRdb kept only the in-frame ones, dropping some. This table has 400,000 to 600,000 clones, about 30% appearing once.

This TCR came from a man between 18 and 29 years old in good health. V and J are TRBV9 and TRBJ1-5; possibly TRBD1 for D (5 bases). Sequenced material: naive CD4+ T cells from blood. The CDR3 coding sequence is TGTGCCAGCAGCGTAGAAGAGGGGTTTAGTCAGCCCCAGCATTTT. Translation: CASSVEEGFSQPQHF. The full variable domain, in which reference TRBV9 and TRBJ1-5 provide the parts outside the CDR3, is DSGVTQTPKHLITATGQRVTLRCSPRSGDLSVYWYQQSLDQGLQFLIQYYNGEERAKGNILERFSAQQFPDLHSELNLSSLELGDSALYFCASSVEEGFSQPQHFGDGTRLSIL.